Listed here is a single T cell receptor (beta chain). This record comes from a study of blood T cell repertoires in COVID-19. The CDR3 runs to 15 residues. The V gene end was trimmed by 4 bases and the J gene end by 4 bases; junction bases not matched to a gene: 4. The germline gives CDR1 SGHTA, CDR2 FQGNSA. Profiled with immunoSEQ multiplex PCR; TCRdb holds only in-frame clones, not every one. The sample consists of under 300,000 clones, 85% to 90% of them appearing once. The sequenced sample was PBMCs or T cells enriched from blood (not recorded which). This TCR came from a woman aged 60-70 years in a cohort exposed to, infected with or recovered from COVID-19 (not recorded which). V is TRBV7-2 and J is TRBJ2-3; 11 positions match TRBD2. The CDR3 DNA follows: TGTGCCAGCAGCTCCGGGACTAGCGGAGCAGATACGCAGTATTTT. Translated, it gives CASSSGTSGADTQYF.